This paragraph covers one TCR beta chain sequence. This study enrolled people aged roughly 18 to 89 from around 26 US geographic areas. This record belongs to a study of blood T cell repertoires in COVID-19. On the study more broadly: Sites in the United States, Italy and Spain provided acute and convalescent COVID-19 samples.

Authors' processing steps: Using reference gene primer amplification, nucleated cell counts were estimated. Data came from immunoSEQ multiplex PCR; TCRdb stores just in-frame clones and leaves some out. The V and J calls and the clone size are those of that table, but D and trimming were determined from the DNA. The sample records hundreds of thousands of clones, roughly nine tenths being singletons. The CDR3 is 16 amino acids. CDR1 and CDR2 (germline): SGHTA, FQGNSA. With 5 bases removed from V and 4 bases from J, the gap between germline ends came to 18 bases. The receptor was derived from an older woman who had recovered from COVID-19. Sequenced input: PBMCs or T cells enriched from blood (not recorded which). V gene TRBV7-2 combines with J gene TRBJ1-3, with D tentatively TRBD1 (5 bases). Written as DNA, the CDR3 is TGTGCCAGCAGCCGGGGGAATCCTAGACAGGGAAACACCATATATTTT. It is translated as CASSRGNPRQGNTIYF.